The sequence of this T cell receptor beta chain was determined in a study of T cell changes during pregnancy in multiple sclerosis. This CDR3 spans 15 amino acids. Germline loops: CDR1 MNHNS, CDR2 SASEGT. The junction had 0 bases not matched to a gene; V was cut back by 1 base and J by 1 base. Clones were read by immunoSEQ multiplex PCR, and TCRdb kept only the in-frame ones, dropping some. This sample has 26,000 or so clones, with 88% found just once. The J gene is TRBJ2-3, the V gene TRBV6-1; 9 positions agree with TRBD2. This sequence originates from a female donor with multiple sclerosis, enrolled in a pregnancy study. Sequenced here: CD8+ T cells from peripheral blood mononuclear cells, sampled in the second trimester of pregnancy. CDR3 DNA: TGTGCCAGCAGTGAAGAGCGGGGGGGCACAGATACGCAGTATTTT. This encodes CASSEERGGTDTQYF.